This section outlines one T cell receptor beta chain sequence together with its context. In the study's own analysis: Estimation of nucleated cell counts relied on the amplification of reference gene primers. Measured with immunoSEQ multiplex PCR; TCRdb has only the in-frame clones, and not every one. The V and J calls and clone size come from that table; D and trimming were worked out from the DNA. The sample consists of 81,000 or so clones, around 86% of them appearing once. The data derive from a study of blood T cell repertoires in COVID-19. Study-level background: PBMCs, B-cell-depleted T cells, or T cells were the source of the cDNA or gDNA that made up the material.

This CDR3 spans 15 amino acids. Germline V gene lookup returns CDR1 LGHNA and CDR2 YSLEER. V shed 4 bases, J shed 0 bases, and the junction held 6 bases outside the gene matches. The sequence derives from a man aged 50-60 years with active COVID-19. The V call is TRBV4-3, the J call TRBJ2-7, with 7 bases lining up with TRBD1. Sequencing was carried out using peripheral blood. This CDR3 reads CASSPNRGPSYEQYF. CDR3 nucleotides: TGCGCCAGCAGCCCCAACAGGGGCCCCTCCTACGAGCAGTACTTC.